A selection of T cell receptor beta chains follows, all from one sample in a study of T-cell memory formation after mild COVID-19. TCRdb used MiXCR to reprocess the 5' RACE reads, holding one entry per CDR3 protein. Among about 470,000 distinct CDR3 sequences listed, nearly 25% were seen once. Material: PBMCs or a T cell subset sorted from them (not recorded which). These receptors originate from an adult woman who had mild COVID-19 (a few samples of this study predate the infection). Cell type and time point are not known. Both conserved end residues are part of each CDR3. The D gene is left open where the match is weak. Clone sizes are given selectively: once, few, many, or a class where the clone is expanded.

size,V,J,D,DNA,CDR3
few,TRBV6-5,TRBJ1-5,TRBD1,TGTGCCAGCAGTAGGACAGGGGGCAGGCATCAGCCCCAGCATTTT,CASSRTGGRHQPQHF
NA,TRBV14,TRBJ1-2,NA,TGTGCCAGCAGCCAAGATCGTTCACACAGGAGAACCTATGGCTACACCTTC,CASSQDRSHRRTYGYTF
few,TRBV30,TRBJ2-1,NA,TGTGCCTGGAGTGTACGTGGGCTCGCGGAGGATGAGCAGTTCTTC,CAWSVRGLAEDEQFF
once,TRBV7-2,TRBJ2-5,NA,TGTGCCAGCAGCTTAGTCGGCAGGGTTTTTTTAGGGACCCAGTACTTC,CASSLVGRVFLGTQYF
few,TRBV15,TRBJ2-1,NA,TGTGCCACCAGCAGCCTAGGTTCGCTAGAGCAGTTCTTC,CATSSLGSLEQFF
NA,TRBV11-2,TRBJ2-5,TRBD1,TGTGCCAGCAGCGTACCGGGACAGGGGATTTGGGAGACCCAGTACTTC,CASSVPGQGIWETQYF
NA,TRBV7-9,TRBJ2-2,NA,TGTGCCAGCAGCCCCAGGGAGTTCACCGGGGAGCTGTTTTTT,CASSPREFTGELFF
few,TRBV11-2,TRBJ2-4,NA,TGTGCCAGCAGCTTAGAAGCCGCCAAAAACATTCAGTACTTC,CASSLEAAKNIQYF
NA,TRBV7-8,TRBJ2-1,NA,TGTGCCAGCAGCCCCACTCTCGGTGTCGGCAATGAGCAGTTCTTC,CASSPTLGVGNEQFF
few,TRBV5-1,TRBJ1-1,NA,TGCGCCAGCAGCTTGCAAAGGGGGACGAACACTGAAGCTTTCTTT,CASSLQRGTNTEAFF
few,TRBV2,TRBJ2-7,NA,TGTGCCAGCAGTGAGGACGGGAGAGGGGGCTACGAGCAGTACTTC,CASSEDGRGGYEQYF